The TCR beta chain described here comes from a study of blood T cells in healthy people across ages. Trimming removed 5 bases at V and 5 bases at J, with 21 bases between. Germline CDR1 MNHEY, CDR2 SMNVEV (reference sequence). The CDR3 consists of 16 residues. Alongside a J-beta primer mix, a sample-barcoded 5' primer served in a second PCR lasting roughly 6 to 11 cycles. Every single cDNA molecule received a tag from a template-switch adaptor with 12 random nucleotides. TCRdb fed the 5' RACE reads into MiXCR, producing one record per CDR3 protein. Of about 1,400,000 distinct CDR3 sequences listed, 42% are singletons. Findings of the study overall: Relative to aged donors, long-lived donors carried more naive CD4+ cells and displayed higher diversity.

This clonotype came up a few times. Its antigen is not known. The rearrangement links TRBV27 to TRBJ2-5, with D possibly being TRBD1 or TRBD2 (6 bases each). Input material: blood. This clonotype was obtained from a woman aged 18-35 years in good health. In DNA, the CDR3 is TGTGCCAGCAGTCTCCTTATCGGGGGCCAGGCGGAGACCCAGTACTTC. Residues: CASSLLIGGQAETQYF.